Included here is one TCR beta chain sequence, with context. Its antigen remains unknown. Other nucleotide sequences in the sample specify the same CDR3. These data are taken from a study of CD8+ T cells in alopecia areata. Background on the study: A regimen of oral tofacitinib, 5 to 10 mg twice daily, was given to treated patients.

From alopecia areata patients, lesional scalp punch biopsies and peripheral blood were collected. The CDR3 length is 13 residues. With 7 bases clipped from V and 5 bases from J, the junction kept 9 bases outside the gene matches. Per the germline V gene, CDR1 is SQVTM and CDR2 is ANQGSEA. Findings and limits, study-wide: Lesional scalp, notably in alopecia totalis/universalis, had clonality above that of normal scalp.

As the sequencing template, cDNA was produced by extracting RNA and reverse transcribing it. The table came from immunoSEQ multiplex PCR; TCRdb's copy has only in-frame clones and leaves some out. This table holds about 98,000 clones, roughly two fifths found once. The chain uses TRBV29-1 and TRBJ2-5; 8 nucleotides agree with TRBD1. The source is a human donor with alopecia areata. Sequenced: CD4+ T cells sorted from blood. The CDR3 DNA follows: TGCAGCGCCGGTACAGGGGGTAGGGAGACCCAGTACTTC. It translates to CSAGTGGRETQYF.